This TCR beta chain was retrieved from a study of T cells expressing NK-cell markers. Regarding the study as a whole: Topping the CD3+CD56-NKG2C+ fraction as well were these clonotypes, in several donors.

Remarks on this clonotype: Its antigen is still unknown.

With the 5' RACE reads reprocessed, TCRdb shows one record per CDR3 protein and no DNA. Recorded for this sample: 400,000 to 550,000 distinct CDR3 sequences. The sequenced sample was blood T cells: a sorted CD56 or NKG2C T cell subset, CD4+ or CD8+ T cells, or bulk PBMC T cells (not recorded which). The TCR originated in a woman aged 18 to 69 in good health.

The CDR3 loop reads CASSVTTSAEQYF. The J gene is TRBJ2-7, the V gene TRBV9. The length of the CDR3 is 13 residues. The germline CDR1 and CDR2 sequences are SGDLS and YYNGEE.